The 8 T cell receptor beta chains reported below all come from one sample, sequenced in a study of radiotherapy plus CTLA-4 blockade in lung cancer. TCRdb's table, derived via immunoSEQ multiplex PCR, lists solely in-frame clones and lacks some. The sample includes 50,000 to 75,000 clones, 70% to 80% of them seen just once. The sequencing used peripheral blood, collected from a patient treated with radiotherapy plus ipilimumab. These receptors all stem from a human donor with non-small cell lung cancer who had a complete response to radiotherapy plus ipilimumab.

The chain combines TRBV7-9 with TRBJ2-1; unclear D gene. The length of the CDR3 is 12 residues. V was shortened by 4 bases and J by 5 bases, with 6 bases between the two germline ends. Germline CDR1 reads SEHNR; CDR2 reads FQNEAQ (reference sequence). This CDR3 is CASSWDNNEQFF. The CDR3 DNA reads TGTGCCAGCAGCTGGGATAACAATGAGCAGTTCTTC.

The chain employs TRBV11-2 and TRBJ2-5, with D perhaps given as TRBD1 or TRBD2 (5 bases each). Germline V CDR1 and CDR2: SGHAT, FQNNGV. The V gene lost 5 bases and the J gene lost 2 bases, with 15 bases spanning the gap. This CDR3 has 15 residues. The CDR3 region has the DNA TGTGCCAGCAGCCCTAGTGGGGGACGTCAAGAGACCCAGTACTTC. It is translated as CASSPSGGRQETQYF.

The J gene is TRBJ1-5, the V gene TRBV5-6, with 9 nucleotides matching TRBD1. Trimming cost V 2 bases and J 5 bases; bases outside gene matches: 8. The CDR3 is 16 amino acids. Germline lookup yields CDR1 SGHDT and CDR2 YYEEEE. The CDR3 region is CASSLRTGQGYQPQHF. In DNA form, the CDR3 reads TGTGCCAGCAGCTTAAGAACGGGACAGGGATATCAGCCCCAGCATTTT.

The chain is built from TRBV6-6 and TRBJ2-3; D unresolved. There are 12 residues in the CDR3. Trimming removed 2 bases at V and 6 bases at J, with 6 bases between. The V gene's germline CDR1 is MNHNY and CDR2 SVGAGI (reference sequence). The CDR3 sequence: CASSYGRDTQYF. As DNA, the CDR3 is TGTGCCAGCAGTTACGGCAGGGATACGCAGTATTTT.

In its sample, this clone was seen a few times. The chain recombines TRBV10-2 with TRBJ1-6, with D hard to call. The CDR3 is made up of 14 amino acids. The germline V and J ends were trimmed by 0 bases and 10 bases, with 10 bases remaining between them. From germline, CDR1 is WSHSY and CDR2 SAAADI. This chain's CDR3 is CASSESGLGSPLHF. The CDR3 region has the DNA TGCGCCAGCAGTGAGTCAGGATTGGGGTCACCCCTCCACTTT.

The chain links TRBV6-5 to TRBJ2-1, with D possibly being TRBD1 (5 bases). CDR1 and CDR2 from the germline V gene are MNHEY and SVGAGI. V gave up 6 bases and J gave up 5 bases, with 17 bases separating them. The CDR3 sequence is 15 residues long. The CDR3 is CASRPSTTGNNEQFF. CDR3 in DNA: TGTGCCAGCAGGCCTTCTACCACAGGTAACAATGAGCAGTTCTTC.

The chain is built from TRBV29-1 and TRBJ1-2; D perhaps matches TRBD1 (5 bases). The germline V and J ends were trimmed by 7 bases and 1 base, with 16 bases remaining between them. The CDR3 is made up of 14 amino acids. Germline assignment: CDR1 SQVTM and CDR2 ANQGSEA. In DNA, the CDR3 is TGCAGCGCTTCTGGGCCGGGGGGTAACTATGGCTACACCTTC. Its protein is CSASGPGGNYGYTF. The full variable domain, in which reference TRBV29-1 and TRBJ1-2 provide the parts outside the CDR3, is SAVISQKPSRDICQRGTSLTIQCQVDSQVTMMFWYRQQPGQSLTLIATANQGSEATYESGFVIDKFPISRPNLTFSTLTVSNMSPEDSSIYLCSASGPGGNYGYTFGSGTRLTVV.

The CDR3 sequence: CAISEVSASYEQYF. CDR3 DNA: TGTGCCATCAGTGAGGTGAGTGCCAGCTACGAGCAGTACTTC. The chain joins TRBV10-3 to TRBJ2-7; no firm D call. Looked up from germline, CDR1 is ENHRY and CDR2 is SYGVKD. Trimming took off 2 bases at V and 3 bases at J, with 11 bases between the two ends. CDR3 length equals 14 residues.